The 17 T cell receptor beta chains listed next were all sequenced from one sample in a study of T cell clonotyping in hematopoietic cell transplantation. Time point described: recipient sample about 28 days before transplant, after cytoreduction. Generated by immunoSEQ multiplex PCR, the TCRdb table keeps only in-frame clones and is missing some. The sample shows about 6,800 clones, almost 90% of them seen only once. Source: peripheral blood mononuclear cells, taken before stem cell transplant. These receptors were obtained from a man aged 30-40 years with acute myeloid leukemia. Some clones in this sample may be carry-over from other donors' samples.

The J gene is TRBJ1-1, the V gene TRBV29-1; D not certain. The germline V gene has CDR1 SQVTM and CDR2 ANQGSEA. The CDR3 loop spans 12 amino acids. The V end lost 3 bases, the J end lost 7 bases, and 12 bases lay between the germline ends. The CDR3 spells CSVEESYVEAFF. The CDR3 region has the DNA TGCAGCGTTGAGGAAAGTTACGTTGAAGCTTTCTTT.

V is TRBV30 and J is TRBJ2-3; unclear D gene. This CDR3 spans 13 amino acids. Trimming shortened V by 4 bases and J by 0 bases, and 8 bases separated the two germline ends. Germline CDR1 is GTSNPN and CDR2 is SVGIG (reference sequence). CDR3 bases: TGTGCCTGGACCCGGCGGAGCACAGATACGCAGTATTTT. Protein: CAWTRRSTDTQYF.

The gene calls are TRBV6-5 and TRBJ1-2; no clear D gene. The CDR3 is 10 residues long. From germline, CDR1 is MNHEY and CDR2 SVGAGI. V was cut by 3 bases and J by 8 bases, with 4 bases left in between. This chain's CDR3 is CASSYGGYTF. The CDR3 DNA follows: TGTGCCAGCAGTTATGGGGGCTACACCTTC.

This chain connects TRBV19 to TRBJ1-3; a possible D gene is TRBD1 (5 bases). The CDR3 covers 16 residues. V lost 3 bases to trimming and J lost 0 bases, with 12 bases between them. Per the germline V gene, CDR1 is LNHDA and CDR2 is SQIVND (reference sequence). The CDR3 is CASSIRTQSSGNTIYF. The CDR3 DNA reads as TGTGCCAGTAGTATCAGGACACAGAGCTCTGGAAACACCATATATTTT.

The chain carries TRBV15 and TRBJ2-7, with TRBD2 matching 8 bases. Per the germline V gene, CDR1 is LNHNV and CDR2 is YYDKDF (reference sequence). The CDR3 consists of 14 residues. The ends lost 0 bases at V and 4 bases at J; junction bases unmatched: 2. The CDR3 nucleotides read TGTGCCACCAGCAGAGAGGGACTAGTTTACGAGCAGTACTTC. Protein: CATSREGLVYEQYF.

This chain links TRBV27 with TRBJ1-5; 9 positions agree with TRBD1. V was pared by 2 bases and J by 2 bases, with 13 bases of the junction left unmatched. The CDR3 spans 19 residues. Germline values: CDR1 MNHEY, CDR2 SMNVEV (reference sequence). CDR3 DNA: TGTGCCAGCAGTTTACGGGGGACAGGGTATAATTCGGGCAATCAGCCCCAGCATTTT. It specifies CASSLRGTGYNSGNQPQHF.

The rearrangement joins TRBV10-3 to TRBJ1-2; D gene unclear. The CDR3 is 14 residues long. Germline V lookup: CDR1 ENHRY, CDR2 SYGVKD. Deletions cut 3 bases from V and 4 bases from J, with 12 bases between. As DNA, the CDR3 is TGTGCCATCAGTGATCACCAAGTCGGCTATGGCTACACCTTC. Encoded protein: CAISDHQVGYGYTF.

This clone appeared once. The V call is TRBV20-1, the J call TRBJ1-3; D is unclear. Germline-derived CDR1 and CDR2 are DFQATT and SNEGSKA (reference sequence). The V gene lost 6 bases and the J gene lost 11 bases, with 14 bases spanning the gap. CDR3 size: 11 residues. As DNA, the CDR3 is TGCAGTGCCCGGTTCGCCAGTGCCATATATTTT. Amino acids: CSARFASAIYF.

The sample holds a few counts of this clone. The chain couples TRBV30 to TRBJ1-1; possibly TRBD1 for D (5 bases). Germline CDR1 is GTSNPN and CDR2 is SVGIG (reference sequence). V was cut by 1 base and J by 4 bases, with 10 bases left in between. This CDR3 is built from 13 residues. CDR3 sequence (DNA): TGTGCCTGGAGTGGGGGGGAGAGCACTGAAGCTTTCTTT. Amino acids: CAWSGGESTEAFF.

V usage is TRBV30 and J usage is TRBJ2-1; TRBD1 is a possible D gene (5 bases). Germline-derived CDR1 and CDR2 are GTSNPN and SVGIG (reference sequence). This CDR3 is built from 11 residues. Trimming removed 5 bases from V and 6 bases from J, with 8 bases in between. The CDR3 DNA reads TGTGCCTGGTCTGACAGCAATGAGCAGTTCTTC. Protein sequence: CAWSDSNEQFF.

The chain is built from TRBV28 and TRBJ2-5, with TRBD1 as a possible D gene (6 bases). V lost 5 bases, J lost 2 bases, and 18 bases lay in between. This CDR3 contains 16 residues. The V gene's germline CDR1 is MDHEN and CDR2 SYDVKM. CDR3 in amino acids: CASSTTTGASQETQYF. CDR3 DNA sequence: TGTGCCAGCAGTACAACGACAGGCGCCTCACAAGAGACCCAGTACTTC.

The chain combines TRBV14 with TRBJ1-3; D is undetermined. Trimming pared 2 bases from V and 0 bases from J, leaving 8 bases between. Germline V gene data show CDR1 as SGHDN and CDR2 as FVKESK. The CDR3 is 15 amino acids. In DNA form, the CDR3 reads TGTGCCAGCAGCCAAACGATGGGCTCTGGAAACACCATATATTTT. This gives the protein CASSQTMGSGNTIYF.

V is TRBV5-1 and J is TRBJ2-7; D tentatively fits TRBD1 or TRBD2 (5 bases each). The CDR3 extends over 15 amino acids. Trimming left V 4 bases short and J 3 bases short, with 17 bases between. The germline V gene has CDR1 SGHRS and CDR2 YFSETQ. The CDR3 sequence is CASSVGTTSFYEQYF. The CDR3 nucleotides are TGCGCCAGCAGCGTTGGGACCACCTCCTTCTACGAGCAGTACTTC.

This chain links TRBV19 with TRBJ1-2; no definite D call. CDR1 LNHDA and CDR2 SQIVND come from the germline V gene (reference sequence). The CDR3 consists of 13 residues. V was pared by 5 bases and J by 4 bases, with 11 bases between. CDR3 nucleotides: TGTGCCAGTAGTGCCCGGATGACCTATGGCTACACCTTC. It encodes CASSARMTYGYTF.

This clone appeared once. V is TRBV6-6 and J is TRBJ1-5; unclear D gene. Trimming shortened V by 4 bases and J by 3 bases, and 10 bases separated the two germline ends. Germline CDR1 reads MNHNY; CDR2 reads SVGAGI (reference sequence). The CDR3 runs 14 residues. The CDR3 DNA reads TGTGCCAGCAGTTCCTCCGGGGACAATCAGCCCCAGCATTTT. Amino acids: CASSSSGDNQPQHF.

In nucleotides, the CDR3 is TGTGCCAGCAGTGAGCAGATAAAACTGTTTTTT. This translates into CASSEQIKLFF. The chain recombines TRBV2 with TRBJ1-4; D gene uncertain. The germline V and J ends were trimmed by 3 bases and 10 bases, with 6 bases remaining between them. Germline loops: CDR1 SNHLY, CDR2 FYNNEI. The CDR3 sequence is 11 residues long. Using reference TRBV2 and TRBJ1-4 for the parts outside the CDR3, the full variable domain is EPEVTQTPSHQVTQMGQEVILRCVPISNHLYFYWYRQILGQKVEFLVSFYNNEISEKSEIFDDQFSVERPDGSNFTLKIRSTKLEDSAMYFCASSEQIKLFFGSGTQLSVL.

The chain is built from TRBV29-1 and TRBJ1-2; TRBD1 might be the D (5 bases). Germline V gene sequence: CDR1 SQVTM, CDR2 ANQGSEA. Trimming stripped 4 bases from V and 1 base from J, with 10 bases between. The CDR3 is 13 amino acids. Here the CDR3 DNA reads TGCAGCGTTGGGCAGGGCGGTAACTATGGCTACACCTTC. It codes for CSVGQGGNYGYTF.